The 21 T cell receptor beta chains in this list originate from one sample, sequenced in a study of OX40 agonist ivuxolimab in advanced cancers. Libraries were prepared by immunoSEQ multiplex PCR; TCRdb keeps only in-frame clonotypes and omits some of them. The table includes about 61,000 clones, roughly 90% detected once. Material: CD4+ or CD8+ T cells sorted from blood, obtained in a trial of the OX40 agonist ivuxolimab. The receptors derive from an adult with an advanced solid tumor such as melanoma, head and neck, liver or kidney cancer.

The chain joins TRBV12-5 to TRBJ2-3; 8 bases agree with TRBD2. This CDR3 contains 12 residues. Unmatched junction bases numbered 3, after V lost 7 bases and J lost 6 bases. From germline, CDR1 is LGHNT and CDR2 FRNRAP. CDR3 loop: CASERLADTQYF. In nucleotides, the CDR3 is TGTGCTAGTGAGAGACTAGCGGATACGCAGTATTTT. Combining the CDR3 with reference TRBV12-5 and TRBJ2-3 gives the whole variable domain DARVTQTPRHKVTEMGQEVTMRCQPILGHNTVFWYRQTMMQGLELLAYFRNRAPLDDSGMPKDRFSAEMPDATLATLKIQPSEPRDSAVYFCASERLADTQYFGPGTRLTVL.

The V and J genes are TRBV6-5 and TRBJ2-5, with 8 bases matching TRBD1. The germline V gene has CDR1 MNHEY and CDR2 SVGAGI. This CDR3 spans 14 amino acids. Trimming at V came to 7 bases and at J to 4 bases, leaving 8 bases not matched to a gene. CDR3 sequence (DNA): TGTGCCAGCATGGGTCCCAGGGGGCGAGAGACCCAGTACTTC. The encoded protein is CASMGPRGRETQYF.

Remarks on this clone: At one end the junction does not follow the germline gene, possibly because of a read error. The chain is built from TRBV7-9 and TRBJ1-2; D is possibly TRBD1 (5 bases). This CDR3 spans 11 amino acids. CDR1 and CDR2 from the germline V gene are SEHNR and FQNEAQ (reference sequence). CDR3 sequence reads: CASSLGVDTLF. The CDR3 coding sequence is TGTGCCAGCAGCTTAGGTGTGGACACCCTCTTC. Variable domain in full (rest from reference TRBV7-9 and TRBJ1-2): DTGVSQNPRHKITKRGQNVTFRCDPISEHNRLYWYRQTLGQGPEFLTYFQNEAQLEKSRLLSDRFSAERPKGSFSTLEIQRTEQGDSAMYLCASSLGVDTLFGSGTRLTVV.

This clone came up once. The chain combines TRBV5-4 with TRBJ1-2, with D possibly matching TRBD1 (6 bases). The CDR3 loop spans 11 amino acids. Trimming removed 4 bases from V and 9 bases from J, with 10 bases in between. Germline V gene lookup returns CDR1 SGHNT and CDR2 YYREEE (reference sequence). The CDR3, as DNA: TGTGCCAGCAGCATGACAGGACGCTACACCTTC. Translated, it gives CASSMTGRYTF.

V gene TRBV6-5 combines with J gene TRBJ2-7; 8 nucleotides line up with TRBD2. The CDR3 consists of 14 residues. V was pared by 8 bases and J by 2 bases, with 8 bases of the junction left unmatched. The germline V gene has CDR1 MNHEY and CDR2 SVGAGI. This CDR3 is CASSPGLVPYEQYF. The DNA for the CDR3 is TGTGCCAGCTCTCCGGGACTAGTTCCCTACGAGCAGTACTTC.

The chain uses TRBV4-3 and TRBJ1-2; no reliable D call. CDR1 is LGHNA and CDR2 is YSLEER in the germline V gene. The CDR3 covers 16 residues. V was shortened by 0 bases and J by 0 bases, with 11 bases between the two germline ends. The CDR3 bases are TGCGCCAGCAGCCAAGAGGCGAGTGGAGCTAACTATGGCTACACCTTC. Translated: CASSQEASGANYGYTF.

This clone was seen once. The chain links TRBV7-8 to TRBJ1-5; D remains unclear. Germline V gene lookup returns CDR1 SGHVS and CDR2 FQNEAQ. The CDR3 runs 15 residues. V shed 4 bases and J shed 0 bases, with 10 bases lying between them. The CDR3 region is CASSSYMSSNQPQHF. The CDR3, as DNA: TGTGCCAGCAGCTCATACATGAGTAGCAATCAGCCCCAGCATTTT.

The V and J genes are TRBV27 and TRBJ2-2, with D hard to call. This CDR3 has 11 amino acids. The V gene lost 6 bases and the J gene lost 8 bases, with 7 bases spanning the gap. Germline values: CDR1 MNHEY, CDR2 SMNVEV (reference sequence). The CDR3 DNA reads TGTGCCAGCAGCGACCTGGGGGAGCTGTTTTTT. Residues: CASSDLGELFF.

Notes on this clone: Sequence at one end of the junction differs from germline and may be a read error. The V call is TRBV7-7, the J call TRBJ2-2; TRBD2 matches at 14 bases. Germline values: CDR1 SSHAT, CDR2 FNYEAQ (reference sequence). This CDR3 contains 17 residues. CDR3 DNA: TGTGCTAGCAGCTGGGGACTAGCGGGAGCGGGCACCGGGGAGCTGTTTTTT. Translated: CASSWGLAGAGTGELFF. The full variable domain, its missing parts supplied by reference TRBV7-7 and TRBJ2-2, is GAGVSQSPRYKVTKRGQDVTLRCDPISSHATLYWYQQALGQGPEFLTYFNYEAQPDKSGLPSDRFSAERPEGSISTLTIQRTEQRDSAMYRCASSWGLAGAGTGELFFGEGSRLTVL.

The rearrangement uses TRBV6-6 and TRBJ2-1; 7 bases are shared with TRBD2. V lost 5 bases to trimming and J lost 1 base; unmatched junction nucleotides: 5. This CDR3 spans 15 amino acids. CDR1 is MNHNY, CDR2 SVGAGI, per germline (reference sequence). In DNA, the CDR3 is TGTGCCAGCAGTACAGCGGGGAGATCCTACAATGAGCAGTTCTTC. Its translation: CASSTAGRSYNEQFF.

The DNA of the CDR3 is TGTGCCAGCAGTTTGGGAGGAGGGAGTGGCTACACCTTC. This sequence encodes CASSLGGGSGYTF. The chain uses TRBV28 and TRBJ1-2, with unresolved D. Trimming left V 3 bases short and J 7 bases short, with 12 bases between. Germline V gene sequence: CDR1 MDHEN, CDR2 SYDVKM. The CDR3 loop spans 13 amino acids.

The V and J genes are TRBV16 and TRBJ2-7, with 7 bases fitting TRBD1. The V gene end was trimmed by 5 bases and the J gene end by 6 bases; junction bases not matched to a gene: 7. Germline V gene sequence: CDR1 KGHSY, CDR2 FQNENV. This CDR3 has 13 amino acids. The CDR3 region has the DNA TGTGCCAGCAGCGGAATTACAGGGGTCGAGCAGTACTTC. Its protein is CASSGITGVEQYF.

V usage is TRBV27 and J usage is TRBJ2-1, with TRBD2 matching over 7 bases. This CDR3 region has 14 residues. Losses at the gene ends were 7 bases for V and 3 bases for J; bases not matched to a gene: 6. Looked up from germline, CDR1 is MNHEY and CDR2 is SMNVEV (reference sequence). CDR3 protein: CASTPSGGYNEQFF. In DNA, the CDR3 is TGTGCCAGCACACCTAGCGGAGGCTACAATGAGCAGTTCTTC.

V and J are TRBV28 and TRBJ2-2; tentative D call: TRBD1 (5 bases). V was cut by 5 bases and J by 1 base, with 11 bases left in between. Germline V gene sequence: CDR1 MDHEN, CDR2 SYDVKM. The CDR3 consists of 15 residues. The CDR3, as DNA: TGTGCCAGCAGTCCAGGGCCCCTGAACACCGGGGAGCTGTTTTTT. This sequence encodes CASSPGPLNTGELFF.

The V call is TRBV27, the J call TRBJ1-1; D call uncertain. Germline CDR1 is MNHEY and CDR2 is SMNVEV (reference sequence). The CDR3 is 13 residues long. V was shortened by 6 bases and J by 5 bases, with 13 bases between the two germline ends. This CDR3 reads CASRADLVTEAFF. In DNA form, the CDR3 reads TGTGCCAGCAGGGCAGACCTTGTAACTGAAGCTTTCTTT.

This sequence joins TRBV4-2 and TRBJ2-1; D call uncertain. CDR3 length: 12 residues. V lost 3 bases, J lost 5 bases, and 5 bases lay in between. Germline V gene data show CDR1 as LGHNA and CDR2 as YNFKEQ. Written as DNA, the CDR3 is TGTGCCAGCAGCCAGGTCGACAATGAGCAGTTCTTC. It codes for CASSQVDNEQFF.

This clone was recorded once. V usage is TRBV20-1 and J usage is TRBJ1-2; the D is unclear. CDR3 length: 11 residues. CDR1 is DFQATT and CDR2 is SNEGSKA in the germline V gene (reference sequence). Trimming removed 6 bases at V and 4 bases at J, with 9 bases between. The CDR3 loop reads CSAGGIYGYTF. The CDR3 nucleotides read TGCAGTGCGGGAGGGATCTATGGCTACACCTTC.

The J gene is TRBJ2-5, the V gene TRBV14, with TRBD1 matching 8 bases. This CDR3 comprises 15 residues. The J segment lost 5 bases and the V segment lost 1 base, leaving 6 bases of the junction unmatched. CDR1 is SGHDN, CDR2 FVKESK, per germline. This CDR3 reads CASSQGTGYLETQYF. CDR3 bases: TGTGCCAGCAGCCAAGGGACAGGGTATCTGGAGACCCAGTACTTC. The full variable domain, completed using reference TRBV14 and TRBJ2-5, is EAGVTQFPSHSVIEKGQTVTLRCDPISGHDNLYWYRRVMGKEIKFLLHFVKESKQDESGMPNNRFLAERTGGTYSTLKVQPAELEDSGVYFCASSQGTGYLETQYFGPGTRLLVL.

CDR3 region: CASKGWETQYF. The CDR3 region has the DNA TGTGCCAGCAAAGGTTGGGAGACCCAGTACTTC. V is TRBV28 and J is TRBJ2-5; no definite D call. Looked up from germline, CDR1 is MDHEN and CDR2 is SYDVKM. Trimming pared 7 bases from V and 5 bases from J, leaving 8 bases between. The CDR3 has 11 residues.

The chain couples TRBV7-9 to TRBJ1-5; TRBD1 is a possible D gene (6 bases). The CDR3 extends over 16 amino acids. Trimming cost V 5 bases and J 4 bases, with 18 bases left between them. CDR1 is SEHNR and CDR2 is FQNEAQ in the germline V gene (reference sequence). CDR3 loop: CASSHGEGTTNQPQHF. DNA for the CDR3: TGTGCCAGCAGCCACGGCGAAGGGACAACAAATCAGCCCCAGCATTTT.

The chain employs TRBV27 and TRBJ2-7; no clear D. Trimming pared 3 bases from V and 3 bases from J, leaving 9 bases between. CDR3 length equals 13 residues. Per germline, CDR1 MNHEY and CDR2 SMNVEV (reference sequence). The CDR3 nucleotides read TGTGCCAGCAGTTTCGGACGGAGCTACGAGCAGTACGTC. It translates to CASSFGRSYEQYV.